The subject of this entry is one T cell receptor beta chain. Its matching antigen is unknown. This entry is derived from a study of human T cells and chemical hapten exposure. Study as a whole: Patients having alopecia areata, totalis or universalis were mostly female. General study findings and limits: Positive correlation was observed between PT1 expanded TCR counts and patch test score.

Noted time point: pre-sensitization, week 0. Treatment given: therapeutic diphenylcyclopropenone sensitization with weekly scalp DPC. Original analysis: About 97,000 TCRs per sample was the median, with a range of roughly 20,000 to 700,000. TCRdb re-derived calls from the RACE reads in MiXCR, one entry per CDR3 protein. The V and J calls shown here were made by TCRdb, not taken from the authors' results. The sample yields over 300,000 distinct CDR3 sequences, roughly 5% seen once. Germline CDR1 MNHEY, CDR2 SMNVEV (reference sequence). This CDR3 has 14 amino acids. V shed 0 bases, J shed 7 bases, and the junction held 2 bases outside the gene matches.

Sequencing was performed on whole blood, taken in connection with sensitization to the hapten diphenylcyclopropenone (DPC). This clonotype originated in a woman between 45 and 60 years old with alopecia areata. Some clones in this sample may be carry-over from other donors' samples. The chain carries TRBV27 and TRBJ1-5; TRBD1 matches at 8 bases. Here the CDR3 DNA reads TGTGCCAGCAGTTTATCGGCAGGGGGCCAGCCCCAGCATTTT. Translating it yields CASSLSAGGQPQHF.